The entry below describes one T cell receptor beta chain. Its antigen remains unidentified. Regions amplified from RNA transcripts were the TCR beta CDR3 regions. The HTBI set primed first-round TCR CDR3 RT-PCR. TCRdb processed the multiplex PCR reads anew with MiXCR; each CDR3 protein has one entry. This table has 650,000 to 850,000 distinct CDR3 sequences, roughly 20% appearing once. Germline CDR1 LGHDT, CDR2 YNNKEL (reference sequence). The CDR3 contains 17 residues. Between the trimmed V and J ends, which lost 1 base and 2 bases, there was a span of 15 bases. The data were taken from a study of T cells in Graves' hyperthyroidism and ophthalmopathy. Findings and caveats of the study: The model foresaw ophthalmopathy a median roughly 6.6 months prior to onset. Most thyroid clonotypes that were expanded above 0.001 also turned up in blood.

V usage is TRBV3-1 and J usage is TRBJ1-5, with D possibly matching TRBD1 (5 bases). Source material: blood. This TCR was sampled from a woman aged 45-65 years with Graves' hyperthyroidism that later progressed to Graves' ophthalmopathy. The CDR3 DNA reads TGTGCCAGCAGCCAAGGAGGGGAATTCCATGGCAATCAGCCCCAGCATTTT. Amino acids: CASSQGGEFHGNQPQHF.